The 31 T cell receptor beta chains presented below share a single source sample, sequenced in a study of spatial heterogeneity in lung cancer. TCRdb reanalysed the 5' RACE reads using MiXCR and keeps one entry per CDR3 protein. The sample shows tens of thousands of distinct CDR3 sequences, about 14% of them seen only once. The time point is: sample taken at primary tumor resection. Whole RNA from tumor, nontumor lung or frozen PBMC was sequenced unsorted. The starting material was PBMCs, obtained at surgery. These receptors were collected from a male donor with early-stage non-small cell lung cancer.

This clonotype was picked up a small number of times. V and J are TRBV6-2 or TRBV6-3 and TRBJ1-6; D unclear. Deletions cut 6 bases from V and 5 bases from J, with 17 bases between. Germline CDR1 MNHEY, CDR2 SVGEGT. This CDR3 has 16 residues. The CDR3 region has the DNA TGTGCCAGCAGCCTGAACGTCTGGGATGATAATTCACCCCTCCACTTT. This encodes CASSLNVWDDNSPLHF.

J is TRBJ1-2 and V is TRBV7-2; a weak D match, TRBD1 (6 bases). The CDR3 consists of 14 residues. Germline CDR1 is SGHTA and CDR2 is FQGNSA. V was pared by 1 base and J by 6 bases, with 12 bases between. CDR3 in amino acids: CASSLVGGRDGYTF. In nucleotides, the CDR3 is TGTGCCAGCAGCTTAGTTGGGGGCAGGGATGGCTACACCTTC.

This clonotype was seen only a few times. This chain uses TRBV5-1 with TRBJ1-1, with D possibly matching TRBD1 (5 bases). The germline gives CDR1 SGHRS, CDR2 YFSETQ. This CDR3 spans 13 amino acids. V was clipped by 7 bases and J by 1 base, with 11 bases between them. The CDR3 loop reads CASRDQGNTEAFF. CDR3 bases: TGCGCCAGCCGCGATCAGGGGAACACTGAAGCTTTCTTT.

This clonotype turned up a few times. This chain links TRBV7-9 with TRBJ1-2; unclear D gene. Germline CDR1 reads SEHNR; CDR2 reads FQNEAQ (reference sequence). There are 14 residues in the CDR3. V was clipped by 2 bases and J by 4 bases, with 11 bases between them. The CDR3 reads CASSLSVDIYGYTF. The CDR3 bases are TGTGCCAGCAGCTTATCGGTGGATATCTATGGCTACACCTTC.

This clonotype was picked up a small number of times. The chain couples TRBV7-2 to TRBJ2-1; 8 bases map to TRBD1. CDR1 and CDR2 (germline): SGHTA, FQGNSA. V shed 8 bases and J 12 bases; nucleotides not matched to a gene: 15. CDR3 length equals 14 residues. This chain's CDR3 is CASGSRQGARVQFF. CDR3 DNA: TGTGCCAGCGGGTCCCGGCAGGGGGCCAGGGTGCAGTTCTTC. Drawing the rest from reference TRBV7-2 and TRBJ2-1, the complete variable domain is GAGVSQSPSNKVTEKGKDVELRCDPISGHTALYWYRQSLGQGLEFLIYFQGNSAPDKSGLPSDRFSAERTGGSVSTLTIQRTQQEDSAVYLCASGSRQGARVQFFGPGTRLTVL.

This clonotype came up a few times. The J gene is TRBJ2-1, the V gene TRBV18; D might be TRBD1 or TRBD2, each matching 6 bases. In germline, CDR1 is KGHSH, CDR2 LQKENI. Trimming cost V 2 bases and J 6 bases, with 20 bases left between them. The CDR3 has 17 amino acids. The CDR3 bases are TGTGCCAGCTCACCATGGGGGAGGACAGCGGTTTCCAATGAGCAGTTCTTC. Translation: CASSPWGRTAVSNEQFF. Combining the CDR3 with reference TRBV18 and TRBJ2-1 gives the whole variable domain NAGVMQNPRHLVRRRGQEARLRCSPMKGHSHVYWYRQLPEEGLKFMVYLQKENIIDESGMPKERFSAEFPKEGPSILRIQQVVRGDSAAYFCASSPWGRTAVSNEQFFGPGTRLTVL.

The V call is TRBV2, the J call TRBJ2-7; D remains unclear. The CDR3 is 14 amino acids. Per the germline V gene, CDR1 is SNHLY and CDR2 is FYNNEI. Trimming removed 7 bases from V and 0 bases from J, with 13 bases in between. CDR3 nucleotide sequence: TGTGCCAGCAATACCGGGTTATACTCCTACGAGCAGTACTTC. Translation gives CASNTGLYSYEQYF.

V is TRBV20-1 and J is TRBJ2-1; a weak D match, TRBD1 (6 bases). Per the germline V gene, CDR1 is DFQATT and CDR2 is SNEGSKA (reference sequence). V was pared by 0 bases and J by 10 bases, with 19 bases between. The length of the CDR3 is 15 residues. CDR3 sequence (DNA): TGCAGTGCTAGAGATGAGGGGGTTTCAGGCCCCGAGCAGTTCTTC. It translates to CSARDEGVSGPEQFF.

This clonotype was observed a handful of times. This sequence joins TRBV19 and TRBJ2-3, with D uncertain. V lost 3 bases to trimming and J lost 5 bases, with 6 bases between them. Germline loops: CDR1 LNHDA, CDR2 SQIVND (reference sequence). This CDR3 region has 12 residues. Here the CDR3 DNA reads TGTGCCAGTAGTATCTCAGGAGATACGCAGTATTTT. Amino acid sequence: CASSISGDTQYF. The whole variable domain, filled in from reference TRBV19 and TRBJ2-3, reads DGGITQSPKYLFRKEGQNVTLSCEQNLNHDAMYWYRQDPGQGLRLIYYSQIVNDFQKGDIAEGYSVSREKKESFPLTVTSAQKNPTAFYLCASSISGDTQYFGPGTRLTVL.

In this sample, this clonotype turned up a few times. The CDR3 sequence is CASSPITSGMRASTDTQYF. CDR3 bases: TGCGCCAGCAGTCCCATTACTAGCGGGATGAGAGCTAGCACAGATACGCAGTATTTT. The chain couples TRBV4-1 to TRBJ2-3; TRBD2 aligns across 10 bases. This CDR3 has 19 residues. V gave up 6 bases and J gave up 0 bases; unmatched junction bases: 15. Germline V CDR1 and CDR2: MGHRA, YSYEKL.

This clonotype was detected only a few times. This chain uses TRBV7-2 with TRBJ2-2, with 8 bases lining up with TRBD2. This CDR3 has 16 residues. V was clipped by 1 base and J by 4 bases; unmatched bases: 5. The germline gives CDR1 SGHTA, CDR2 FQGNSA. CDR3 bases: TGTGCCAGCAGCTTAGTAGCGGGACGTGGCACCGGGGAGCTGTTTTTT. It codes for CASSLVAGRGTGELFF.

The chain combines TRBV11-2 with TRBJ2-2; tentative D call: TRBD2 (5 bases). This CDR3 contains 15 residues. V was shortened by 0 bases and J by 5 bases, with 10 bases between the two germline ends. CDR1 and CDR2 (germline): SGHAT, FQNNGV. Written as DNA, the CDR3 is TGTGCCAGCAGCTTAGATTGGCTAGCTACCGGGGAGCTGTTTTTT. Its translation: CASSLDWLATGELFF.

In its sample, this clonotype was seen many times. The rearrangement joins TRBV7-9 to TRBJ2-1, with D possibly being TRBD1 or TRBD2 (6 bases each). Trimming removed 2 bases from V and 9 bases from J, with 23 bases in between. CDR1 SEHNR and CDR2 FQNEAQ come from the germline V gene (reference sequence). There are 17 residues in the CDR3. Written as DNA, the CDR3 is TGTGCCAGCAGCTTATTAGGGGGGCAGTTAATTCTTGGTGAGCAGTTCTTC. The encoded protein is CASSLLGGQLILGEQFF.

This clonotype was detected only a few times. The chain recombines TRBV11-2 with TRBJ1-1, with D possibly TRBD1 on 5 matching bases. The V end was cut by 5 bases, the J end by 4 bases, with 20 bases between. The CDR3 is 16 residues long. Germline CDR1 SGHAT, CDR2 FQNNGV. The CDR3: CASSQTVPSPITEAFF. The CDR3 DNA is TGTGCCAGCAGCCAGACAGTCCCAAGTCCGATCACTGAAGCTTTCTTT. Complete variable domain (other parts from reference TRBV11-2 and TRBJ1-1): EAGVAQSPRYKIIEKRQSVAFWCNPISGHATLYWYQQILGQGPKLLIQFQNNGVVDDSQLPKDRFSAERLKGVDSTLKIQPAKLEDSAVYLCASSQTVPSPITEAFFGQGTRLTVV.

The CDR3 loop reads CASSLAGSGGFLRTDTQYF. DNA for the CDR3: TGTGCCAGCAGCTTAGCAGGGTCGGGAGGCTTCCTTCGCACAGATACGCAGTATTTT. The chain carries TRBV7-2 and TRBJ2-3; 7 bases line up with TRBD2. V was pared by 0 bases and J by 1 base, with 13 bases of the junction left unmatched. The CDR3 loop spans 19 amino acids. Per the germline V gene, CDR1 is SGHTA and CDR2 is FQGNSA.

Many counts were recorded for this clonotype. CDR3 region: CASSFDTDTQYF. In DNA form, the CDR3 reads TGTGCCAGCAGCTTTGATACAGATACGCAGTATTTT. The V and J genes are TRBV7-9 and TRBJ2-3; D is unresolved. The germline V gene encodes CDR1 SEHNR and CDR2 FQNEAQ (reference sequence). Deletions cut 3 bases from V and 3 bases from J, with 4 bases between. The CDR3 covers 12 residues.

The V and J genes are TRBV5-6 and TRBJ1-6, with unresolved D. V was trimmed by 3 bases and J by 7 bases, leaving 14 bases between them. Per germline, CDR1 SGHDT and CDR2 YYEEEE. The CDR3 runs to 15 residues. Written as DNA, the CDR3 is TGTGCCAGCAGCTGGCGGCGCGGTGTGAATTCACCCCTCCACTTT. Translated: CASSWRRGVNSPLHF.

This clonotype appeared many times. This CDR3 is CSANTLAGTYNEQFF. CDR3 nucleotide sequence: TGCAGTGCTAATACACTAGCGGGGACCTACAATGAGCAGTTCTTC. The gene calls are TRBV20-1 and TRBJ2-1, with 10 bases that match TRBD2. Trimming at V came to 4 bases and at J to 2 bases, leaving 5 bases not matched to a gene. The CDR3 extends over 15 amino acids. Germline V gene lookup returns CDR1 DFQATT and CDR2 SNEGSKA (reference sequence).

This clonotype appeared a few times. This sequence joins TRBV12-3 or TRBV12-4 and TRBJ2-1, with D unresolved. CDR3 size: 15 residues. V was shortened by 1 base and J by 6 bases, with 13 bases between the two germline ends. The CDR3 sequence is CASSLGVSPINEQFF. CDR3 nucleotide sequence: TGTGCCAGCAGTTTAGGGGTTAGCCCAATCAATGAGCAGTTCTTC.

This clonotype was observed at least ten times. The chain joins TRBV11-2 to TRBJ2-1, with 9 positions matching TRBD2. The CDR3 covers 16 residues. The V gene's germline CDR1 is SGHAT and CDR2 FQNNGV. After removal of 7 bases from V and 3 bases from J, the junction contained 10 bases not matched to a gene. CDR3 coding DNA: TGTGCCAGCACCCCCCCAGCGGGAGGAATCTACAATGAGCAGTTCTTC. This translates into CASTPPAGGIYNEQFF.

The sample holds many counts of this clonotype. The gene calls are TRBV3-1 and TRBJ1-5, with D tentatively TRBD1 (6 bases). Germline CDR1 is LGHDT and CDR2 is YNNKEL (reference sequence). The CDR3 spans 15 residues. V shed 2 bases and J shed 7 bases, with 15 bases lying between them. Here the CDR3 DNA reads TGTGCCAGCAGCCAAAGGTTTGGGGGGCTACAGCCCCAGCATTTT. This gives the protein CASSQRFGGLQPQHF.

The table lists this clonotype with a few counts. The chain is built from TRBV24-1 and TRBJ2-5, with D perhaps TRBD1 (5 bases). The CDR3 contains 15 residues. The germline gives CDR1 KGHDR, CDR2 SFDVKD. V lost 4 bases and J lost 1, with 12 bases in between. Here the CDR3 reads CATSDPTGPQETQYF. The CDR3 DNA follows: TGTGCCACCAGTGACCCCACAGGTCCCCAAGAGACCCAGTACTTC.

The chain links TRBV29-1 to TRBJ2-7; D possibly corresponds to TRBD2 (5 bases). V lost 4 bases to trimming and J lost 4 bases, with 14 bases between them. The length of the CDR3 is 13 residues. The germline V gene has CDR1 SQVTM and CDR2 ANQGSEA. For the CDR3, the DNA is TGCAGCGTTGTTCGTGAGGGAATGTACGAGCAGTACTTC. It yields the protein CSVVREGMYEQYF.

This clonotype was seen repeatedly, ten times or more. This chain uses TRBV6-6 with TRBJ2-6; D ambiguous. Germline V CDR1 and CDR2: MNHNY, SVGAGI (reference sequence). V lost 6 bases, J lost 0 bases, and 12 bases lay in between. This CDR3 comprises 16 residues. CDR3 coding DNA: TGTGCCAGCAGCCGGACCTCCAACTCTGGGGCCAACGTCCTGACTTTC. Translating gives CASSRTSNSGANVLTF.

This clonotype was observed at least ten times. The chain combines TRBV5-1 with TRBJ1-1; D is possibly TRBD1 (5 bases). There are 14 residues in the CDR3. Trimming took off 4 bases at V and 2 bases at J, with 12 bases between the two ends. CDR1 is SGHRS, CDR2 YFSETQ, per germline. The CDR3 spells CASSRAGQNTEAFF. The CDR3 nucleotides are TGCGCCAGCAGCCGAGCTGGACAAAACACTGAAGCTTTCTTT. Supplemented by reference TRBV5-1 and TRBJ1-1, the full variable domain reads KAGVTQTPRYLIKTRGQQVTLSCSPISGHRSVSWYQQTPGQGLQFLFEYFSETQRNKGNFPGRFSGRQFSNSRSEMNVSTLELGDSALYLCASSRAGQNTEAFFGQGTRLTVV.

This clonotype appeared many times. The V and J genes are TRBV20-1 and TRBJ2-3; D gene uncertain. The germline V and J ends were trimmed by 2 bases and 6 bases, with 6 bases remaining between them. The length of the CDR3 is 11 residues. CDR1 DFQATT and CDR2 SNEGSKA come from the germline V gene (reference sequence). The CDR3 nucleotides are TGCAGTGCTAGAAAGTTGGATACGCAGTATTTT. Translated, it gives CSARKLDTQYF.

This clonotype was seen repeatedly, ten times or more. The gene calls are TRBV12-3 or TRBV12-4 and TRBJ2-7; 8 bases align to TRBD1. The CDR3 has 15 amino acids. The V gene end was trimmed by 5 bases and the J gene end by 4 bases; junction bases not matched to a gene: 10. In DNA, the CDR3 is TGTGCCAGCAGTCGCCCCAGGACAGGGAGGTACGAGCAGTACTTC. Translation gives CASSRPRTGRYEQYF.

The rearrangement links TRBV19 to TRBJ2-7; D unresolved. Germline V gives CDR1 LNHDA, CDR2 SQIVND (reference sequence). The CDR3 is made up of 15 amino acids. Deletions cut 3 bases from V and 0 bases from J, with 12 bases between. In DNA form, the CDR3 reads TGTGCCAGTAGTATCGATTCACAGAGCTCCTACGAGCAGTACTTC. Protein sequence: CASSIDSQSSYEQYF.

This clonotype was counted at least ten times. The CDR3 region is CASSPLAGGSTDTQYF. CDR3 bases: TGTGCCAGCAGCCCATTAGCGGGAGGTAGCACAGATACGCAGTATTTT. V gene TRBV9 combines with J gene TRBJ2-3; 10 bases line up with TRBD2. Germline trimming cut 4 bases from V and 0 bases from J; bases unmatched to any gene: 5. Germline CDR1 SGDLS, CDR2 YYNGEE. The CDR3 sequence is 16 residues long.

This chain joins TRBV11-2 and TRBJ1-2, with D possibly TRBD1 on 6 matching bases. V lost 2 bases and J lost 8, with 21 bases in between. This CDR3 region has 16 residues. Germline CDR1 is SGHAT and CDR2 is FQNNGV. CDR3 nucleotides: TGTGCCAGCAGCTTAAATCCCGGGGACAAGGACTGGGGCTACACCTTC. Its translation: CASSLNPGDKDWGYTF.

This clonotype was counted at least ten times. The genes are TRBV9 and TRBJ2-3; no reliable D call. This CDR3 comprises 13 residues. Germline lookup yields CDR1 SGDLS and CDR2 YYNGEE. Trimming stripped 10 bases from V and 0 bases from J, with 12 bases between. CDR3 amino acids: CASRGSSTDTQYF. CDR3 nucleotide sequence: TGTGCCTCTCGCGGCAGCAGCACAGATACGCAGTATTTT.